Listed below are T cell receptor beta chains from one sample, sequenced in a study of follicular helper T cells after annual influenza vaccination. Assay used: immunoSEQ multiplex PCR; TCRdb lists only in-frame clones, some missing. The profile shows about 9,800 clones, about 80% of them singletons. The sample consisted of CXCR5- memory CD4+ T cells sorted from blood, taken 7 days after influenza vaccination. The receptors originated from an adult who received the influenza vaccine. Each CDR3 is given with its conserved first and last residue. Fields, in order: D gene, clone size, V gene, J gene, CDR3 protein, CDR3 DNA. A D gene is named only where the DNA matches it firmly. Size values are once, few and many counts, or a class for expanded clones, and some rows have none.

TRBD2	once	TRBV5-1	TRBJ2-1	CASSLMTSGGTIEQFF	TGCGCCAGCAGCTTGATGACTAGCGGGGGGACAATTGAGCAGTTCTTC
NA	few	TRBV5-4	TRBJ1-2	CASSLRVSAYGYTF	TGTGCCAGCAGCTTGCGAGTCAGCGCCTATGGCTACACCTTC
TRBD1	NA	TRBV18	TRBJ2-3	CASSRRDRVPDTQYF	TGTGCCAGCTCACGACGGGACAGGGTGCCAGATACGCAGTATTTT
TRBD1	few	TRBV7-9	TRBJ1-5	CASSGGTGGNQPQHF	TGTGCCAGCAGCGGCGGGACAGGGGGCAATCAGCCCCAGCATTTT
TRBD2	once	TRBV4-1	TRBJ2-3	CASSQTGTSSDTQYF	TGCGCCAGCAGCCAGACCGGGACTAGTTCAGATACGCAGTATTTT
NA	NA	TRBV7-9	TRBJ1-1	CASTPVGGSVEAFF	TGTGCCAGCACCCCCGTCGGGGGAAGTGTGGAAGCTTTCTTT
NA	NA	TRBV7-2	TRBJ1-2	CASSLKPYSGYTF	TGTGCCAGCAGCTTAAAGCCTTACAGCGGCTACACCTTC
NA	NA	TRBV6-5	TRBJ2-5	CASSYRDWTETQYF	TGTGCCAGCAGTTACCGGGACTGGACGGAGACCCAGTACTTC
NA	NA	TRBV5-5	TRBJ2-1	CASSFRGLASDNEQFF	TGTGCCAGCAGCTTCCGCGGGCTAGCGAGTGACAATGAGCAGTTCTTC
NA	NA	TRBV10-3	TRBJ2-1	CAISEENEQFF	TGTGCCATCAGTGAAGAGAATGAGCAGTTCTTC
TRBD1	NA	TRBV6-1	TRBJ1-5	CASSDRQGAGNQPQHF	TGTGCCAGCAGTGACCGACAGGGGGCGGGCAATCAGCCCCAGCATTTT
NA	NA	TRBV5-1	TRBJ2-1	CASSLGRSSYNEQFF	TGCGCCAGCAGCTTGGGACGGAGCTCCTACAATGAGCAGTTCTTC
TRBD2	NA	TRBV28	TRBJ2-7	CASSRGPRGGGEQYF	TGTGCCAGCAGTCGCGGGCCTCGGGGGGGAGGCGAGCAGTACTTC
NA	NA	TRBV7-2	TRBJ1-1	CASSSPMNTEAFF	TGTGCCAGCAGCTCCCCTATGAACACTGAAGCTTTCTTT
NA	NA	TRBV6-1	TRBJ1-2	CASSEAHTQNYGYTF	TGTGCCAGCAGTGAAGCTCACACGCAAAACTATGGCTACACCTTC
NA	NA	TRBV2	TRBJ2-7	CASSDASGSYEQYF	TGTGCCAGCAGTGATGCGTCGGGCTCCTACGAGCAGTACTTC
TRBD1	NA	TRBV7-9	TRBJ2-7	CASSPQPGDRASYEQYF	TGTGCCAGCAGCCCCCAGCCCGGAGACAGGGCCTCTTACGAGCAGTACTTC
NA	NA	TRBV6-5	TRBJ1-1	CASSTTRNTEAFF	TGTGCCAGCAGTACCACGAGGAACACTGAAGCTTTCTTT
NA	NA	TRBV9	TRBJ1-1	CASSVDLNTEAFF	TGTGCCAGCAGCGTAGATCTGAACACTGAAGCTTTCTTT
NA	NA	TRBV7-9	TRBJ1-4	CASSRGNGVGEKLFF	TGTGCCAGCAGTCGTGGCAATGGTGTGGGTGAAAAACTGTTTTTT
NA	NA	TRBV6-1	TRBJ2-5	CASSIPGLQETQYF	TGTGCCAGCAGTATCCCGGGACTCCAAGAGACCCAGTACTTC
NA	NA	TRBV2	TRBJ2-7	CASRSTYEQYF	TGTGCCAGCAGGTCAACCTACGAGCAGTACTTC
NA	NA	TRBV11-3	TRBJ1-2	CASSLVYRVGYTF	TGTGCCAGCAGCTTAGTATACAGGGTTGGCTACACCTTC
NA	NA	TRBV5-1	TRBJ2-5	CASSLGQGGETQYF	TGCGCCAGCAGCTTGGGACAGGGAGGAGAGACCCAGTACTTC
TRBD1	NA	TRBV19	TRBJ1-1	CATSPGQGAEGITEAFF	TGTGCCACCTCGCCGGGACAGGGGGCTGAGGGGATCACTGAAGCTTTCTTT
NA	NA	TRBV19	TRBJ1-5	CASSIDRRPPDQPQHF	TGTGCCAGTAGTATAGATAGGAGACCCCCCGATCAGCCCCAGCATTTT
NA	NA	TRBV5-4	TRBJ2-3	CASSFEGSTDTQYF	TGTGCCAGCAGCTTTGAGGGAAGCACAGATACGCAGTATTTT
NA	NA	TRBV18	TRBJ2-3	CASSPTTFGSSLGDTQYF	TGTGCCAGCTCACCAACCACGTTTGGCAGTTCCCTGGGAGATACGCAGTATTTT
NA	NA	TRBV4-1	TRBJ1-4	CASSLVRVPNEKLFF	TGCGCCAGCAGCCTAGTCCGGGTCCCTAATGAAAAACTGTTTTTT
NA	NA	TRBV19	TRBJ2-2	CASSMRGRNTGELFF	TGTGCCAGTAGTATGAGGGGCAGGAACACCGGGGAGCTGTTTTTT
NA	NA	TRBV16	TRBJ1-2	CASSLRDTTNYGYTF	TGTGCCAGCAGCCTTAGGGACACCACTAACTATGGCTACACCTTC